The source of this T cell receptor beta chain is a study of T cell repertoires in cytomegalovirus infection. About the study: An indication of both CMV infection and matching HLA type came from public TCR beta signatures. Findings and limits, study-wide: Cumulative frequency (of public TCR beta family members) identified carriers of CMV plus the relevant HLA. CMV-specific HLA-C-restricted TCR beta clonotypes dominated the ex vivo response.

In the case of this clonotype: What it recognizes is unknown.

TCRdb ran MiXCR on the reads and lists one entry per CDR3 protein. The profile shows hundreds of thousands of distinct CDR3 sequences, roughly a sixth of them singletons. The CDR3 is 15 residues long. In germline, CDR1 is MNHEY, CDR2 SVGEGT. V was cut by 7 bases and J by 2 bases, with 18 bases left in between. The sample taken for sequencing was PBMCs. The receptor comes from a human donor in good health (CMV status not recorded). Some clones in this sample may be carry-over from other donors' samples. V gene TRBV6-2 or TRBV6-3 combines with J gene TRBJ2-7; tentative D call: TRBD2 (6 bases). CDR3 region: CASTPGRGRTYEQYF. CDR3 sequence (DNA): TGTGCCAGCACCCCCGGGCGGGGTCGTACCTACGAGCAGTACTTC.